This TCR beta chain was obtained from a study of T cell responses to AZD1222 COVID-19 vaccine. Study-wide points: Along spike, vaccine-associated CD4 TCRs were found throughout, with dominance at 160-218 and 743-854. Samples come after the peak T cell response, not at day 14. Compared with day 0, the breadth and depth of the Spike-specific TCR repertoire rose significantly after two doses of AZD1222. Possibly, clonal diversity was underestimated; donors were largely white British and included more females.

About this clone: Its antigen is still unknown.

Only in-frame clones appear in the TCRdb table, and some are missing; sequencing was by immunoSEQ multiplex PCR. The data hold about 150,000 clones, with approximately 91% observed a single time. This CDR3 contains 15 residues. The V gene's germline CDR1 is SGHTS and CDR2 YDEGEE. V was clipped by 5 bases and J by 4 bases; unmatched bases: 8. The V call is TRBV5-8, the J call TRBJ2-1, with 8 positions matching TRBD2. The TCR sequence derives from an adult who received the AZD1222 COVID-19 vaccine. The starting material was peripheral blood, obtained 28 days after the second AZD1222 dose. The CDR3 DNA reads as TGTGCCAGCAGTAGCGGGACGGAATATTACAATGAGCAGTTCTTC. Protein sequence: CASSSGTEYYNEQFF.